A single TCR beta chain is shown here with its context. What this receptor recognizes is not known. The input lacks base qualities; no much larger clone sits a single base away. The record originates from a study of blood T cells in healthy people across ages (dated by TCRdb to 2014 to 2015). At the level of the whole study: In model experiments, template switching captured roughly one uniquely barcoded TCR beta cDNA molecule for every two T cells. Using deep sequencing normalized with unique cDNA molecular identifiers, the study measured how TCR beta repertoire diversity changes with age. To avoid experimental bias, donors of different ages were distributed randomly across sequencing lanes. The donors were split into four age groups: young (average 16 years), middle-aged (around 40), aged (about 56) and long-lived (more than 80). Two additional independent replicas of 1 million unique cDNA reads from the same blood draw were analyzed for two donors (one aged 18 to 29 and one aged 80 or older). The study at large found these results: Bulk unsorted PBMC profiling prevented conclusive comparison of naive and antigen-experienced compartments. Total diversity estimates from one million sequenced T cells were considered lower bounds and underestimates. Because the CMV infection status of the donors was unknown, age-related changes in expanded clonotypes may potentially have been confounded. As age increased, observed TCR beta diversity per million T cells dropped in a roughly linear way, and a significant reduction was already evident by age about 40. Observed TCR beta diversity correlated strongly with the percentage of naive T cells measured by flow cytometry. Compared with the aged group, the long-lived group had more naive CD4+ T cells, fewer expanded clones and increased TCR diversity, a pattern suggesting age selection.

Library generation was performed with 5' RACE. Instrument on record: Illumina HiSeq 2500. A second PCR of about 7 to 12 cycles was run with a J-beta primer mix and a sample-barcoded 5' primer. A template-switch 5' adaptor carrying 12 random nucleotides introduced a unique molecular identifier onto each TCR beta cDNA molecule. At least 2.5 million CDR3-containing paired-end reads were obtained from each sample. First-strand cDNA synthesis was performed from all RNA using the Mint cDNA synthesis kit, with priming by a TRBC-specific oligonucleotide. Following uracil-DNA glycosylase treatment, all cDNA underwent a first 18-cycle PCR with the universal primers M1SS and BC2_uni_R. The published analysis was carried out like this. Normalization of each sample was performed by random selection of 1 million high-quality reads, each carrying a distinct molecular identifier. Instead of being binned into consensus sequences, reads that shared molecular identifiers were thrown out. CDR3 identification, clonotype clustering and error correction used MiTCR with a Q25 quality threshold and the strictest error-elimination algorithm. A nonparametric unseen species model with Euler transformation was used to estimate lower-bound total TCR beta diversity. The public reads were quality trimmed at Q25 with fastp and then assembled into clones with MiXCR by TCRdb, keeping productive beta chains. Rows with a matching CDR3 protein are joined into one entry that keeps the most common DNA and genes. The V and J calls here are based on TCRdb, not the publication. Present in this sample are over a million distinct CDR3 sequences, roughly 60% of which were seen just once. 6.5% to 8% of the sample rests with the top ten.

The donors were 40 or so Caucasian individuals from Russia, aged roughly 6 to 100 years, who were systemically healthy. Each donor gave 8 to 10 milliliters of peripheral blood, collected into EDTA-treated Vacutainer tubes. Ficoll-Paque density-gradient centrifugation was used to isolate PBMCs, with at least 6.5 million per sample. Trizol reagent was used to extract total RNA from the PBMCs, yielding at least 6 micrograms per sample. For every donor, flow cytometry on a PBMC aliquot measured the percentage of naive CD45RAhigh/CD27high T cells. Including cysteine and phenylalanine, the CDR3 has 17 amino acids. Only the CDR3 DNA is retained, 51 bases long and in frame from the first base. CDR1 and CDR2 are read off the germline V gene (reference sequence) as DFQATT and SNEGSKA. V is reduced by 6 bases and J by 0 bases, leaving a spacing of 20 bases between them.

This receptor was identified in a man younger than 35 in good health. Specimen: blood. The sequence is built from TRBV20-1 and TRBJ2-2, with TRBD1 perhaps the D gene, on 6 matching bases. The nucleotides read TGCAGTGCCAACCGGGACATCATACACGCGAACACCGGGGAGCTGTTTTTT. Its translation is CSANRDIIHANTGELFF.